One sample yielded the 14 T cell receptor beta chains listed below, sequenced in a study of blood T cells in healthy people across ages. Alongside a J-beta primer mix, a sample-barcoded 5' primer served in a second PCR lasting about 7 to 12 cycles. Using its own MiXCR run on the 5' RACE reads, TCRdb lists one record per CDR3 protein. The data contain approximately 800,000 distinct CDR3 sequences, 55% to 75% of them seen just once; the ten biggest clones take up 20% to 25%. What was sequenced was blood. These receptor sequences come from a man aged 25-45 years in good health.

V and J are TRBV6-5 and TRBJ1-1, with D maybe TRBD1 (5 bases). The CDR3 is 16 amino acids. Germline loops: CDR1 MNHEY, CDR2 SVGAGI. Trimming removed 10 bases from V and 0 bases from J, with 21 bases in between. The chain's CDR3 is CAIQRRQGGMNTEAFF. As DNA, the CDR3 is TGTGCCATCCAGAGGAGGCAGGGAGGGATGAACACTGAAGCTTTCTTT.

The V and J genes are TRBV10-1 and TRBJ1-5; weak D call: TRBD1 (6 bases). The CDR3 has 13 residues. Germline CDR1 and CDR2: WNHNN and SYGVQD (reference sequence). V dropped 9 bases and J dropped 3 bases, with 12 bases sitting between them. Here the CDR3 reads CARTDSLNQPQHF. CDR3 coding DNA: TGCGCCAGGACGGACAGCCTCAATCAGCCCCAGCATTTT.

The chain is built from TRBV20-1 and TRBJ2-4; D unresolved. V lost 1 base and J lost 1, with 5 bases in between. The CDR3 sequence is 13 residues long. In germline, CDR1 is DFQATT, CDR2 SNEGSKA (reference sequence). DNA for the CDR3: TGCAGTGCTAGAGTGCAGGCCAAAAACATTCAGTACTTC. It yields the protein CSARVQAKNIQYF.

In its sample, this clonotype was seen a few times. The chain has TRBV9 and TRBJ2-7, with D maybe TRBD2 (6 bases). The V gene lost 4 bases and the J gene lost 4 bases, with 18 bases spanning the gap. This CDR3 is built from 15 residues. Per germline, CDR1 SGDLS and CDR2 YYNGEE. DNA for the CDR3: TGTGCCAGCAGCCCCCGAGGTAGCGGAAAGTACGAGCAGTACTTC. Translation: CASSPRGSGKYEQYF.

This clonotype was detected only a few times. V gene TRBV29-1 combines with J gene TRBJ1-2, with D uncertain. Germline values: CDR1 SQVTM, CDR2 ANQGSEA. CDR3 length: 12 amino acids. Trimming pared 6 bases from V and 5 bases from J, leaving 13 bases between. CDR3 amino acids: CSVLDGRYGYTF. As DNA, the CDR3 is TGCAGCGTGCTAGACGGGCGATATGGCTACACCTTC.

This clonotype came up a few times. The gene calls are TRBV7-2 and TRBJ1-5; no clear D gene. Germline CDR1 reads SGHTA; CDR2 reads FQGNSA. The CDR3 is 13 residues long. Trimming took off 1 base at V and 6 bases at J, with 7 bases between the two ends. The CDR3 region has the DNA TGTGCCAGCAGCTTAGGGATGGGTCAGCCCCAGCATTTT. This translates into CASSLGMGQPQHF.

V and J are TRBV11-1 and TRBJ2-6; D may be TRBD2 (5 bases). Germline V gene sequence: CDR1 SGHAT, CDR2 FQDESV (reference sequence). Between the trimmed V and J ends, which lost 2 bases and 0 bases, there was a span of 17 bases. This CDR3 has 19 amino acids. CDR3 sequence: CASSLRAAVRLSGANVLTF. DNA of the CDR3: TGTGCCAGCAGCTTAAGAGCGGCAGTACGCCTCTCTGGGGCCAACGTCCTGACTTTC.

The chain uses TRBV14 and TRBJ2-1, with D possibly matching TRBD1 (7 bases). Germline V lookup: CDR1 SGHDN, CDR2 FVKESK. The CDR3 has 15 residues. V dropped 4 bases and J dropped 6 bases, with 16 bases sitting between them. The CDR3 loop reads CASSPRGTQFNEQFF. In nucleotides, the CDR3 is TGTGCCAGCAGCCCCAGGGGGACTCAATTCAATGAGCAGTTCTTC.

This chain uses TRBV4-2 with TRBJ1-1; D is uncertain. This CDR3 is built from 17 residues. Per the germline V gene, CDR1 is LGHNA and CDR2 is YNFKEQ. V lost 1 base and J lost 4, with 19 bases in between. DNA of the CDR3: TGTGCCAGCAGCCAAGGTGACCGCTTGAATAAAGCCACTGAAGCTTTCTTT. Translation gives CASSQGDRLNKATEAFF.

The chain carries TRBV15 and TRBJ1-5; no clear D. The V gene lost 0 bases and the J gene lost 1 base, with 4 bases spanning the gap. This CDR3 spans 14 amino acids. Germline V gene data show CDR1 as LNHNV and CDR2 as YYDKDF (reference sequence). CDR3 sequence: CATSREDSNQPQHF. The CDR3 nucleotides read TGTGCCACCAGCAGAGAGGACAGCAATCAGCCCCAGCATTTT.

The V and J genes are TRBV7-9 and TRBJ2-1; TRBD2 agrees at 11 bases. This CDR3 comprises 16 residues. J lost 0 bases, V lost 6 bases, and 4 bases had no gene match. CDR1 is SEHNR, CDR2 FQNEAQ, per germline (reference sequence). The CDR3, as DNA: TGTGCCAGCAGGCACACTAGCGGGAGCTCCTACAATGAGCAGTTCTTC. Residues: CASRHTSGSSYNEQFF.

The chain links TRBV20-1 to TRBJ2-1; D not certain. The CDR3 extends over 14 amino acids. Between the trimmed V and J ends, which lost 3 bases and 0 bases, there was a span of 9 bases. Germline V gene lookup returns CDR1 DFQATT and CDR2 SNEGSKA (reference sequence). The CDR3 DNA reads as TGCAGTGCTAGTGTCTCGGGCTCCTACAATGAGCAGTTCTTC. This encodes CSASVSGSYNEQFF.

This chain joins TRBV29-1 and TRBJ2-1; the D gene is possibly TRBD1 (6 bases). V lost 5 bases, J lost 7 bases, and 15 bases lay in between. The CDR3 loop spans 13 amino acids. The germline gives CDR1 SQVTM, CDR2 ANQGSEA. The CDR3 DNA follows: TGCAGCGTTTCCAGCCAGGGGCAGAATGAGCAGTTCTTC. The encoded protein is CSVSSQGQNEQFF.

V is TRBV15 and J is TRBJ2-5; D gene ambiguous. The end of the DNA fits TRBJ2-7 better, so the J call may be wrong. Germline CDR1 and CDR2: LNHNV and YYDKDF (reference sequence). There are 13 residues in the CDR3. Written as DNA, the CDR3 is TGTGCCACCAGCAGGCCCGGAAACAGCGAGCAGTACTTC. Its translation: CATSRPGNSEQYF.